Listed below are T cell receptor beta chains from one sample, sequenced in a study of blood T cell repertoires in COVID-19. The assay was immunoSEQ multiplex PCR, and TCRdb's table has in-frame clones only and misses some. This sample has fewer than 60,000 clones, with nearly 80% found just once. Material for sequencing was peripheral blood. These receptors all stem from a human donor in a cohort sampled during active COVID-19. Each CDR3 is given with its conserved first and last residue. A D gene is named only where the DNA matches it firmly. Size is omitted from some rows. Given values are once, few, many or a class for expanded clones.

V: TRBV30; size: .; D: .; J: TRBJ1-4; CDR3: CAWRTGEKLFF; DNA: TGTGCCTGGAGGACGGGTGAAAAACTGTTTTTT
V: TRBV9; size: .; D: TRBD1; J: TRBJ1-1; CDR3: CASSPGQGVPTEAFF; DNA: TGTGCCAGCAGCCCGGGACAGGGGGTCCCCACTGAAGCTTTCTTT
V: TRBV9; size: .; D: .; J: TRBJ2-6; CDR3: CASSVGGSGANVLTF; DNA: TGTGCCAGCAGCGTAGGCGGCTCTGGGGCCAACGTCCTGACTTTC
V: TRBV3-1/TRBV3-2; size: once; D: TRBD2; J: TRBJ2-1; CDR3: CASSQQGLAGNEQFF; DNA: TGTGCCAGCAGCCAACAGGGACTAGCGGGGAATGAGCAGTTCTTC
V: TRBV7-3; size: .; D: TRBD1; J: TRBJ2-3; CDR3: CASSLRGQGRDTQYF; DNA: TGTGCCAGCAGCTTACGGGGACAGGGTCGAGATACGCAGTATTTT
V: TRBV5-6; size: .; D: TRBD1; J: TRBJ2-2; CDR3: CASSYRGINTGELFF; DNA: TGTGCCAGCAGCTACAGGGGGATCAACACCGGGGAGCTGTTTTTT
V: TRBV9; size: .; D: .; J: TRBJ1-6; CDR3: CASSLLTEAPLHF; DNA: TGTGCCAGCAGCCTACTGACGGAGGCACCCCTCCACTTT
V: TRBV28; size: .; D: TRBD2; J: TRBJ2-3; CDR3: CASSVLAFSTDTQYF; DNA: TGTGCCAGCAGTGTACTAGCGTTTAGCACAGATACGCAGTATTTT
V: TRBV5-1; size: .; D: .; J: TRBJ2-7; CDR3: CASSSGTGAREQYF; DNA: TGCGCCAGCAGCTCCGGGACTGGGGCGAGGGAGCAGTACTTC
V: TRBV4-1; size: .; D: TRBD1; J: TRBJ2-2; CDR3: CASSHGDRATGELFF; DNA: TGCGCCAGCAGCCATGGGGACAGGGCCACCGGGGAGCTGTTTTTT
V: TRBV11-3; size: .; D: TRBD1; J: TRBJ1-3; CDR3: CASSRQGSSGNTIYF; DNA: TGTGCCAGCAGCAGACAGGGGAGCTCTGGAAACACCATATATTTT
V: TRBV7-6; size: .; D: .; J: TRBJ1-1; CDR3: CASSLERGFFAEAFF; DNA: TGTGCCAGCAGCTTAGAAAGGGGGTTTTTCGCTGAAGCTTTCTTT
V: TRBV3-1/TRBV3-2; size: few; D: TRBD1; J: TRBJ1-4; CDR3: CASSQVDRLGKLFF; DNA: TGTGCCAGCAGCCAGGTGGACAGGTTAGGGAAACTGTTTTTT
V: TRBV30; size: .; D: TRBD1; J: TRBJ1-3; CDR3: CAWRQGMGNTIYF; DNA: TGTGCCTGGAGACAGGGGATGGGAAACACCATATATTTT
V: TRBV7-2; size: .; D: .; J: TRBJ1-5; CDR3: CASSLEWGGEPQHF; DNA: TGTGCCAGCAGCTTAGAGTGGGGGGGGGAGCCCCAGCATTTT
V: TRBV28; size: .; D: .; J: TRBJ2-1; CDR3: CASSFRGTGNNEQFF; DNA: TGTGCCAGCAGTTTCCGAGGGACTGGGAACAATGAGCAGTTCTTC
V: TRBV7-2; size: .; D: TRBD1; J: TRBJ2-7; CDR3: CASSLGGGQGAPRQYF; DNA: TGTGCCAGCAGCTTAGGAGGGGGACAGGGGGCCCCTAGGCAGTACTTC
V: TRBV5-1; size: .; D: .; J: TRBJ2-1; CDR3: CASSWGRSSYNEQFF; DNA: TGCGCCAGCAGCTGGGGGCGGAGCTCCTACAATGAGCAGTTCTTC
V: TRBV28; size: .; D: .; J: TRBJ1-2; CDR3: CASLRKRQIYGYTF; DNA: TGTGCCAGCTTACGGAAGCGGCAAATCTATGGCTACACCTTC
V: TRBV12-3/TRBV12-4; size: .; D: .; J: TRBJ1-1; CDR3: CASSFPGAEAFF; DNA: TGTGCCAGCAGTTTTCCCGGGGCTGAAGCTTTCTTT
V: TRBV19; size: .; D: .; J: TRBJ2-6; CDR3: CASSLPGANVLTF; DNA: TGTGCCAGTAGTCTCCCTGGGGCCAACGTCCTGACTTTC
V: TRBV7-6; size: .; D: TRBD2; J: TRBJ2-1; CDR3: CAIDPLSGSSDEQFF; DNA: TGTGCCATCGATCCTCTTAGCGGGAGTAGCGATGAGCAGTTCTTC
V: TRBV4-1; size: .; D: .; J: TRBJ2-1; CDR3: CASSQPVTTDTNEQFF; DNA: TGCGCCAGCAGCCAGCCCGTTACTACGGATACGAATGAGCAGTTCTTC
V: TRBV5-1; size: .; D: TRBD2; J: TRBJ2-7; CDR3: CASSSTAGTSAEQYF; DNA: TGCGCCAGCAGCTCAACAGCCGGGACTAGCGCCGAGCAGTACTTC
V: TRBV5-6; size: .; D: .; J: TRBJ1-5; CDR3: CASSFRKRPGGEQPQHF; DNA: TGTGCCAGCAGCTTCAGGAAGAGGCCGGGGGGCGAACAGCCCCAGCATTTT
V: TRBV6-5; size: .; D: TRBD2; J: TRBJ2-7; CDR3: CASRQRGTYEQYF; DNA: TGTGCCAGTAGGCAGCGGGGCACCTACGAGCAGTACTTC
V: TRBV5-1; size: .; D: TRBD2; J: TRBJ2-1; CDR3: CASSSTSGSYNEQFF; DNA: TGCGCCAGCAGCTCTACTAGCGGGTCCTACAATGAGCAGTTCTTC
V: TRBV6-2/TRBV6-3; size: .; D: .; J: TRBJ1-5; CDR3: CASSYGEQPQHF; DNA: TGTGCCAGCAGTTACGGAGAACAGCCCCAGCATTTT
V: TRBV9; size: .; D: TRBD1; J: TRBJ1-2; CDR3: CASSPTLDRGMEGYTF; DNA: TGTGCCAGCAGCCCCACCCTCGACAGGGGGATGGAGGGCTACACCTTC
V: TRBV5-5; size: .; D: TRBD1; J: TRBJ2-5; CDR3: CASSLATGKETQYF; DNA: TGTGCCAGCAGCTTAGCGACAGGGAAGGAGACCCAGTACTTC
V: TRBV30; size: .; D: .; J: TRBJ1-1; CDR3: CAWSRLPGIGNTEAFF; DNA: TGTGCCTGGAGTCGTCTCCCAGGGATAGGGAACACTGAAGCTTTCTTT
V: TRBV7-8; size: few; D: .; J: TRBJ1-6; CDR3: CASSLDGLSNSPLHF; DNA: TGTGCCAGCAGCTTAGATGGCCTCTCCAATTCACCCCTCCACTTT
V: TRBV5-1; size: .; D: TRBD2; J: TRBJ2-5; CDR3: CASSLEGRAAGETQYF; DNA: TGCGCCAGCAGCTTGGAGGGGAGGGCGGCTGGAGAGACCCAGTACTTC
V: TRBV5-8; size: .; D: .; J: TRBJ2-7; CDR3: CASSFFAVKSYEQYF; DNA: TGTGCCAGCAGCTTCTTCGCGGTGAAAAGCTACGAGCAGTACTTC